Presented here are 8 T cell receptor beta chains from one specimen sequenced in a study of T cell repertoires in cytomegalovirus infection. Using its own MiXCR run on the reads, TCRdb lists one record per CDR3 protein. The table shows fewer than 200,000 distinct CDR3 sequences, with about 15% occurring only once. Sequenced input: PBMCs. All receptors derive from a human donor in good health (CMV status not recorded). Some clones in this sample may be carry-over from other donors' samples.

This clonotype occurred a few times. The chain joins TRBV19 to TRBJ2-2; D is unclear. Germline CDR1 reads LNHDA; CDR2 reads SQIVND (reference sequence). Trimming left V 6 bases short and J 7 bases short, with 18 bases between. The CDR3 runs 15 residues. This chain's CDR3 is CASRGHRSPHGELFF. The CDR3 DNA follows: TGTGCCAGTAGGGGCCACAGATCTCCGCACGGGGAGCTGTTTTTT.

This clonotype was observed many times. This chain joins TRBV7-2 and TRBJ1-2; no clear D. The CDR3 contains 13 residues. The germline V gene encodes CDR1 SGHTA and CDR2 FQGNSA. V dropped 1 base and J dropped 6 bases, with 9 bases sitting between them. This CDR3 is CASSLERRHGYTF. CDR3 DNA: TGTGCCAGCAGCTTAGAGCGGAGGCATGGCTACACCTTC.

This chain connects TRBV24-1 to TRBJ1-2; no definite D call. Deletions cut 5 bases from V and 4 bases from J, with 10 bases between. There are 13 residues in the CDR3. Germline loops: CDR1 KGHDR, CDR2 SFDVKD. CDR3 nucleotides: TGTGCCACCAGTGTGCAGGCTGGCTATGGCTACACCTTC. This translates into CATSVQAGYGYTF.

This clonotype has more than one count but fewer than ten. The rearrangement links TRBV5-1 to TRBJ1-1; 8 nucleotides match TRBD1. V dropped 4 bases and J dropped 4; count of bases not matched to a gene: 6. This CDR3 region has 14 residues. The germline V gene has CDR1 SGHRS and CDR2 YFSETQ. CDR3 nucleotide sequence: TGCGCCAGCAGCGGGGGACAGGTATTCACTGAAGCTTTCTTT. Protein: CASSGGQVFTEAFF.

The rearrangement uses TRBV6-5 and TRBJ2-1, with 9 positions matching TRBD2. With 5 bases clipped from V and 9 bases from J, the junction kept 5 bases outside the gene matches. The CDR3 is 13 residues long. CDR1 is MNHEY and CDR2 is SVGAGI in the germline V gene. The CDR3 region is CASSRRTSVEQFF. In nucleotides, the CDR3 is TGTGCCAGCAGTCGCCGGACTAGCGTTGAGCAGTTCTTC.

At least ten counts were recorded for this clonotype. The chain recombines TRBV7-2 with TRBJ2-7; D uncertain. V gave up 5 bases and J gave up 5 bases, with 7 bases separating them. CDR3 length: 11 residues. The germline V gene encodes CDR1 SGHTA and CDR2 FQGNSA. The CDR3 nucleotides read TGTGCCAGCAGCCAGACGGACGAGCAGTACTTC. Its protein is CASSQTDEQYF.

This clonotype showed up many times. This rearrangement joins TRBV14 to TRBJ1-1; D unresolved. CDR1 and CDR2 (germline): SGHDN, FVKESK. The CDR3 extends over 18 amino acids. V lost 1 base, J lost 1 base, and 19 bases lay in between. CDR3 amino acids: CASSQASSLRVPNTEAFF. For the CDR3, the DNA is TGTGCCAGCAGCCAAGCATCTTCGCTTAGGGTCCCGAACACTGAAGCTTTCTTT. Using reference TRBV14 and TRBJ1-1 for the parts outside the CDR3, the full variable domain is EAGVTQFPSHSVIEKGQTVTLRCDPISGHDNLYWYRRVMGKEIKFLLHFVKESKQDESGMPNNRFLAERTGGTYSTLKVQPAELEDSGVYFCASSQASSLRVPNTEAFFGQGTRLTVV.

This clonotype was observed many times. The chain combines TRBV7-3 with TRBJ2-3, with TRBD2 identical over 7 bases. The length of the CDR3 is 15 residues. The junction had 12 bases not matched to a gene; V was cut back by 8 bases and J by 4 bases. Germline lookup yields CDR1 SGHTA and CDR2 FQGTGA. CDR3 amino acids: CASSLSGTTSDTQYF. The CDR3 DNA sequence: TGTGCCAGCTCCCTGTCCGGGACTACCTCAGATACGCAGTATTTT.